This TCR beta chain was profiled in a study of response to subunit inactivated influenza vaccine. Findings and limits, study-wide: Few additional T cells are recruited per seasonal influenza vaccination, authors suggested.

This clonotype has a handful of counts. Its antigen remains unknown. One entry per CDR3 protein, called by TCRdb with MiXCR from the RT-PCR reads. The table lists roughly 460,000 distinct CDR3 sequences, 10% to 11% of them singletons. Source: PBMCs from blood, taken roughly 6 weeks after vaccination. This clonotype originated in a man aged 45 to 65 who received an inactivated influenza vaccine.

The CDR3 spells CASGPFGELFF. In DNA form, the CDR3 reads TGTGCCAGCGGCCCCTTTGGGGAGCTGTTTTTT. The chain links TRBV12-3 or TRBV12-4 to TRBJ2-2; D gene uncertain. CDR3 length: 11 amino acids. The V gene lost 8 bases and the J gene lost 8 bases, with 9 bases spanning the gap.